The 14 T cell receptor beta chains listed next were all sequenced from one sample in a study of a mutant IDH1 vaccine in newly diagnosed glioma. The assay was immunoSEQ multiplex PCR, and TCRdb's table has in-frame clones only and misses some. The profile covers tens of thousands of clones, with 65% to 80% appearing a single time and less than 9.5% taken by the ten largest. Time point noted: week 5, during vaccination. The vaccine gave 300 ug of a 20-mer mutant IDH1 peptide subcutaneously per dose. The antigens of these receptors remain unknown. This specimen consisted of PBMCs, obtained from a glioma patient whose treatment included an IDH1 peptide vaccine. Receptor source: a man aged 35-49 years with glioma. Some clones in this sample may be carry-over from other donors' samples.

The chain is built from TRBV29-1 and TRBJ1-1; a possible D gene is TRBD1 (5 bases). V was clipped by 0 bases and J by 5 bases, with 28 bases between them. The CDR3 has 19 amino acids. CDR1 SQVTM and CDR2 ANQGSEA come from the germline V gene. DNA of the CDR3: TGCAGCGTTGAAGATCGAATAGCGAATCGTCGGGGCGGCTTGACTGAAGCTTTCTTT. Its protein product is CSVEDRIANRRGGLTEAFF.

The J gene is TRBJ1-4, the V gene TRBV4-2, with 7 bases lining up with TRBD1. Germline V gene sequence: CDR1 LGHNA, CDR2 YNFKEQ. The CDR3 sequence is 16 residues long. The V segment lost 0 bases and the J segment 6 bases; nucleotides outside the gene matches: 7. The CDR3 is CASSQDGSGGDEKLFF. Written as DNA, the CDR3 is TGTGCCAGCAGCCAAGATGGGTCAGGGGGAGATGAAAAACTGTTTTTT.

The rearrangement uses TRBV5-1 and TRBJ1-2, with TRBD1 identical over 9 bases. CDR3 size: 15 residues. Germline V gene lookup returns CDR1 SGHRS and CDR2 YFSETQ. With V trimmed by 6 bases and J by 3 bases, 9 bases remained unmatched. CDR3 nucleotides: TGCGCCAGCAAGCCTGACAGGGGGGAATACTATGGCTACACCTTC. It is translated as CASKPDRGEYYGYTF.

This rearrangement joins TRBV5-1 to TRBJ1-1; D call uncertain. With 0 bases removed from V and 2 bases from J, the gap between germline ends came to 8 bases. There are 14 residues in the CDR3. Looked up from germline, CDR1 is SGHRS and CDR2 is YFSETQ. The CDR3 DNA follows: TGCGCCAGCAGCTTGGGGGCCGAAAACACTGAAGCTTTCTTT. Its translation is CASSLGAENTEAFF.

J is TRBJ2-2 and V is TRBV6-5; TRBD2 matches 8 bases. Trimming at V came to 4 bases and at J to 1 base, leaving 2 bases not matched to a gene. Germline lookup yields CDR1 MNHEY and CDR2 SVGAGI. The CDR3 is 15 amino acids. The CDR3: CASSFSGENTGELFF. CDR3 coding DNA: TGTGCCAGCAGTTTTAGCGGGGAGAACACCGGGGAGCTGTTTTTT.

The sample holds one count of this clone. The rearrangement joins TRBV7-9 to TRBJ1-4; D is unresolved. V lost 5 bases and J 8 bases, leaving 18 bases between the germline ends. CDR3 size: 15 residues. Germline CDR1 is SEHNR and CDR2 is FQNEAQ (reference sequence). CDR3 residues: CASSPPRKVREKLFF. CDR3 nucleotide sequence: TGTGCCAGCAGCCCACCCCGTAAGGTTCGGGAAAAACTGTTTTTT.

CDR3 protein: CASRPGVPYNSPLHF. The CDR3 DNA follows: TGTGCCAGCAGGCCCGGGGTCCCCTATAATTCACCCCTCCACTTT. This chain joins TRBV27 and TRBJ1-6, with D hard to call. The length of the CDR3 is 15 residues. V was pared by 6 bases and J by 2 bases, with 11 bases between. Germline loops: CDR1 MNHEY, CDR2 SMNVEV (reference sequence).

The CDR3 loop reads CATSRFSNTEAFF. CDR3 nucleotides: TGTGCCACCAGCAGATTTAGCAACACTGAAGCTTTCTTT. The chain joins TRBV15 to TRBJ1-1, with no clear D. The V and J ends lost 2 bases and 2 bases respectively, with 6 bases between them. The CDR3 contains 13 residues. Germline V gene sequence: CDR1 LNHNV, CDR2 YYDKDF (reference sequence). The full variable domain, with the rest looked up from reference TRBV15 and TRBJ1-1, is DAMVIQNPRYQVTQFGKPVTLSCSQTLNHNVMYWYQQKSSQAPKLLFHYYDKDFNNEADTPDNFQSRRPNTSFCFLDIRSPGLGDTAMYLCATSRFSNTEAFFGQGTRLTVV.

This chain connects TRBV29-1 to TRBJ2-3; 8 bases are a match to TRBD1. This CDR3 has 12 residues. J lost 2 bases, V lost 6 bases, and 1 base had no gene match. The germline CDR1 and CDR2 sequences are SQVTM and ANQGSEA. CDR3 coding DNA: TGCAGCGTGGACAGGGACACAGATACGCAGTATTTT. This gives the protein CSVDRDTDTQYF.

The V call is TRBV18, the J call TRBJ1-5; D is uncertain. V was pared by 5 bases and J by 0 bases, with 11 bases between. The CDR3 covers 15 residues. CDR1 is KGHSH and CDR2 is LQKENI in the germline V gene. In nucleotides, the CDR3 is TGTGCCAGCTCAGAGCAAGGATATAGCAATCAGCCCCAGCATTTT. Its protein product is CASSEQGYSNQPQHF.

This clone was found once. V and J are TRBV5-1 and TRBJ1-1; D is perhaps TRBD1 (6 bases). Trimming pared 5 bases from V and 0 bases from J, leaving 17 bases between. The CDR3 extends over 16 amino acids. CDR1 is SGHRS and CDR2 is YFSETQ in the germline V gene. This CDR3 is CASSPRQVDVNTEAFF. CDR3 sequence (DNA): TGCGCCAGCAGTCCCAGACAGGTTGACGTGAACACTGAAGCTTTCTTT.

The CDR3 DNA reads as TGTGCCAGCAGTCCTAGACAGCTTATAACCTATAATTCACCCCTCCACTTT. Its translation: CASSPRQLITYNSPLHF. The chain recombines TRBV27 with TRBJ1-6, with D perhaps TRBD1 (5 bases). Trimming pared 5 bases from V and 2 bases from J, leaving 16 bases between. CDR1 is MNHEY, CDR2 SMNVEV, per germline (reference sequence). This CDR3 has 17 amino acids.

This clone appeared a few times. J is TRBJ2-1 and V is TRBV2; D is ambiguous. The CDR3 runs to 14 residues. Germline loops: CDR1 SNHLY, CDR2 FYNNEI. Trimming removed 4 bases at V and 3 bases at J, with 10 bases between. The CDR3 nucleotides are TGTGCCAGCAGTGTGGGTCGTAGCTACAATGAGCAGTTCTTC. It translates to CASSVGRSYNEQFF.

The sample holds a few counts of this clone. In the same sample, other DNA sequences code for this CDR3. The J gene is TRBJ2-7, the V gene TRBV20-1; the D is unclear. Per the germline V gene, CDR1 is DFQATT and CDR2 is SNEGSKA (reference sequence). CDR3 length equals 11 residues. Trimming stripped 5 bases from V and 2 bases from J, with 7 bases between. CDR3 in DNA: TGCAGTGCTCGGACGACCTACGAGCAGTACTTC. Translated, it gives CSARTTYEQYF.